The next 20 T cell receptor beta chains were all read from a single sample in a study of blood T cell repertoires in COVID-19. The data were produced by immunoSEQ multiplex PCR, yet TCRdb's version contains in-frame clones alone and is incomplete. The sample has around 88,000 clones, 90% seen once. Sequenced input: peripheral blood. Every receptor here comes from a man aged 55 to 70 with acute or convalescent COVID-19.

In its sample, this clone was seen once. The chain recombines TRBV11-3 with TRBJ2-3, with TRBD2 matching over 13 bases. Germline V gives CDR1 SGHNT, CDR2 YENEEA. V was clipped by 5 bases and J by 4 bases; unmatched bases: 6. This CDR3 comprises 16 residues. The DNA of the CDR3 is TGTGCCAGCAGCGGGACGACTAGCGGGAGGTCAGATACGCAGTATTTT. Translation gives CASSGTTSGRSDTQYF.

This clone occurred once. At one end, the junction sequence differs from germline, possibly due to a read error. This rearrangement joins TRBV7-7 to TRBJ1-1; D not resolved. CDR1 is SSHAT, CDR2 FNYEAQ, per germline (reference sequence). This CDR3 comprises 14 residues. CDR3 protein: CASSPPEKNTEAFF. The CDR3 coding sequence is TGTGCTAGCAGCCCCCCAGAAAAGAACACTGAAGCTTTCTTT.

This clone has just one count. V and J are TRBV24-1 and TRBJ1-1, with a tentative D call TRBD1 (5 bases). CDR3 size: 13 residues. Germline lookup yields CDR1 KGHDR and CDR2 SFDVKD. Trimming stripped 2 bases from V and 4 bases from J, with 7 bases between. The CDR3 sequence: CATSDWGGTEAFF. The CDR3 DNA sequence: TGTGCCACCAGTGATTGGGGCGGCACTGAAGCTTTCTTT.

This clone was seen only a few times. J is TRBJ2-2 and V is TRBV5-1; tentatively, D is TRBD1 (5 bases). Between the trimmed V and J ends, which lost 4 bases and 3 bases, there was a span of 13 bases. The V gene's germline CDR1 is SGHRS and CDR2 YFSETQ. The CDR3 spans 15 residues. This CDR3 reads CASSQNPGYTGELFF. In DNA, the CDR3 is TGCGCCAGCAGCCAGAACCCAGGGTACACCGGGGAGCTGTTTTTT.

The chain employs TRBV19 and TRBJ1-5; a possible D gene is TRBD1 (6 bases). This CDR3 spans 13 amino acids. Germline values: CDR1 LNHDA, CDR2 SQIVND (reference sequence). V lost 10 bases, J lost 9 bases, and 19 bases lay in between. The CDR3 loop is CATKDSRERPQHF. The DNA for the CDR3 is TGTGCCACCAAGGACAGCCGCGAGCGGCCCCAGCATTTT.

This chain links TRBV30 with TRBJ2-4, with D perhaps matching TRBD1 (7 bases). This CDR3 is built from 15 residues. Germline CDR1 and CDR2: GTSNPN and SVGIG (reference sequence). V lost 1 base and J 8 bases, leaving 18 bases between the germline ends. The CDR3 is CAWSDPGGGVYIQYF. Here the CDR3 DNA reads TGTGCCTGGAGTGACCCAGGAGGGGGCGTTTACATTCAGTACTTC.

This clone was found once. V gene TRBV4-1 combines with J gene TRBJ2-7; D might be TRBD1 (5 bases). There are 18 residues in the CDR3. V lost 0 bases to trimming and J lost 6 bases, with 24 bases between them. Germline values: CDR1 MGHRA, CDR2 YSYEKL. The CDR3 protein is CASSQDREQGPLFTEQYF. The CDR3 bases are TGCGCCAGCAGCCAAGATAGAGAGCAGGGCCCCCTTTTCACCGAGCAGTACTTC.

This chain uses TRBV28 with TRBJ2-1, with D possibly matching TRBD2 (5 bases). Germline V gene data show CDR1 as MDHEN and CDR2 as SYDVKM. CDR3 length equals 16 residues. Trimming took 4 bases from V and 0 from J, leaving 13 bases between them. The CDR3 coding sequence is TGTGCCAGCAGTTCACAAAGTACTAGCTCCTACAATGAGCAGTTCTTC. This gives the protein CASSSQSTSSYNEQFF.

This sequence joins TRBV6-5 and TRBJ1-1; the D gene is possibly TRBD1 (6 bases). With 7 bases removed from V and 1 base from J, the gap between germline ends came to 10 bases. The CDR3 contains 13 residues. Per the germline V gene, CDR1 is MNHEY and CDR2 is SVGAGI. The CDR3 is CASILTGNTEAFF. CDR3 in DNA: TGTGCCAGCATTTTGACAGGGAACACTGAAGCTTTCTTT.

This sequence joins TRBV5-4 and TRBJ2-1; tentative D call: TRBD1 (5 bases). The CDR3 spans 14 residues. The V and J ends lost 0 bases and 8 bases respectively, with 12 bases between them. CDR1 is SGHNT and CDR2 is YYREEE in the germline V gene (reference sequence). The chain's CDR3 is CASSLVNQGDEQFF. For the CDR3, the DNA is TGTGCCAGCAGCTTGGTTAACCAGGGCGATGAGCAGTTCTTC.

The chain carries TRBV9 and TRBJ2-7; D is undetermined. V was shortened by 4 bases and J by 0 bases, with 14 bases between the two germline ends. CDR3 length equals 15 residues. In germline, CDR1 is SGDLS, CDR2 YYNGEE. CDR3 bases: TGTGCCAGCAGCCCCCGGAGCGTTGTCTCCTACGAGCAGTACTTC. It encodes CASSPRSVVSYEQYF.

The count of this clone is one. The rearrangement joins TRBV28 to TRBJ1-5, with a tentative D call TRBD1 (6 bases). CDR3 size: 13 residues. Germline V lookup: CDR1 MDHEN, CDR2 SYDVKM. Trimming shortened V by 8 bases and J by 7 bases, and 15 bases separated the two germline ends. The CDR3 loop reads CASQLTGRQPQHF. The CDR3 DNA is TGTGCCAGCCAACTTACAGGGAGACAGCCCCAGCATTTT.

CDR3 coding DNA: TGTGCCAGCAGCGTAGGCGGGAGGTTAAAAGAGACCCAGTACTTC. It is translated as CASSVGGRLKETQYF. The genes are TRBV9 and TRBJ2-5; 8 bases match TRBD2. With V trimmed by 0 bases and J by 3 bases, 4 bases remained unmatched. The CDR3 length is 15 residues. The germline gives CDR1 SGDLS, CDR2 YYNGEE.

This chain links TRBV9 with TRBJ1-3; no clear D. V gave up 3 bases and J gave up 2 bases, with 12 bases separating them. In germline, CDR1 is SGDLS, CDR2 YYNGEE. CDR3 length: 15 residues. The CDR3 region is CASSAQAAAGNTIYF. CDR3 DNA sequence: TGTGCCAGCAGCGCCCAGGCCGCCGCTGGAAACACCATATATTTT. Together with reference TRBV9 and TRBJ1-3, the CDR3 gives the full variable domain: DSGVTQTPKHLITATGQRVTLRCSPRSGDLSVYWYQQSLDQGLQFLIQYYNGEERAKGNILERFSAQQFPDLHSELNLSSLELGDSALYFCASSAQAAAGNTIYFGEGSWLTVV.

On this clone: An end of the junction does not agree with germline; a read error may underlie this. The rearrangement uses TRBV7-7 and TRBJ2-7; 10 positions match TRBD1. The length of the CDR3 is 15 residues. Germline V gives CDR1 SSHAT, CDR2 FNYEAQ (reference sequence). CDR3 in amino acids: CASSPGQGTSYEQYF. The CDR3 DNA is TGTGCTAGCAGCCCGGGACAGGGGACTTCCTACGAGCAGTACTTC.

The chain uses TRBV4-2 and TRBJ1-1; 9 nucleotides agree with TRBD1. Germline V gene data show CDR1 as LGHNA and CDR2 as YNFKEQ. The CDR3 is 15 residues long. V shed 4 bases, J shed 2 bases, and the junction held 5 bases outside the gene matches. CDR3 in DNA: TGTGCCAGCAGCCGGGACAGGGCTTCAAACACTGAAGCTTTCTTT. Protein: CASSRDRASNTEAFF.

The chain combines TRBV28 with TRBJ1-2; 10 bases agree with TRBD1. CDR3 size: 12 residues. Unmatched junction bases numbered 2, after V lost 9 bases and J lost 4 bases. Germline CDR1 and CDR2: MDHEN and SYDVKM. The CDR3 spells CARTGGGYGYTF. CDR3 in DNA: TGTGCCAGGACAGGGGGCGGCTATGGCTACACCTTC.

The gene calls are TRBV7-6 and TRBJ1-1; D remains ambiguous. The CDR3 length is 13 residues. The V gene's germline CDR1 is SGHVS and CDR2 FNYEAQ. Trimming took 1 base from V and 5 from J, leaving 8 bases between them. The DNA of the CDR3 is TGTGCCAGCAGCTTAGACCCGGGTACTGAAGCTTTCTTT. Translated, it gives CASSLDPGTEAFF.

This chain connects TRBV4-2 to TRBJ2-3, with 8 nucleotides matching TRBD2. Germline loops: CDR1 LGHNA, CDR2 YNFKEQ. J was trimmed by 3 bases and V by 5 bases; bases with no gene match: 10. This CDR3 comprises 16 residues. CDR3 coding DNA: TGTGCCAGCAGCTCTGCTGGGGCTAGCGGGACAGATACGCAGTATTTT. Its translation is CASSSAGASGTDTQYF.

The chain couples TRBV10-3 to TRBJ2-5; TRBD1 is a possible D gene (5 bases). V was shortened by 6 bases and J by 0 bases, with 11 bases between the two germline ends. The germline gives CDR1 ENHRY, CDR2 SYGVKD. This CDR3 spans 14 amino acids. This chain's CDR3 is CAISPRGDQETQYF. The DNA of the CDR3 is TGTGCCATCAGCCCTAGGGGCGACCAAGAGACCCAGTACTTC.